These 18 T cell receptor beta chains were all obtained from the same sample, sequenced in a study of Ad26.COV2.S vaccination and SARS-CoV-2 variants. Treatment: roughly 19 received Ad26.COV2.S at low or high dose, single or two shots; a few received placebo; per-sample allocation not given. All samples were drawn on day 63, counting from the first vaccine or placebo injection. TCRdb's table, derived via immunoSEQ multiplex PCR, lists solely in-frame clones and lacks some. The data contain 300,000 to 350,000 clones, 85% to 90% of them seen just once; the ten biggest clones take up under 2%. The sequenced sample was peripheral blood, obtained in a trial of Ad26.COV2.S vaccine versus placebo. All receptors derive from a person between 18 and 59 years old who received the Ad26.COV2.S COVID-19 vaccine or a placebo.

The chain uses TRBV29-1 and TRBJ2-7; the match to TRBD1 covers 9 bases. Germline values: CDR1 SQVTM, CDR2 ANQGSEA. CDR3 length: 13 amino acids. V gave up 4 bases and J gave up 3 bases; unmatched junction bases: 4. The CDR3 spells CSVVGQGGYEQYF. The DNA of the CDR3 is TGCAGCGTTGTGGGACAGGGCGGCTACGAGCAGTACTTC.

This clone was recorded once. Distinct nucleotide sequences in the sample also encode this CDR3. The chain joins TRBV4-2 to TRBJ1-1, with 8 bases identical to TRBD1. The germline V gene has CDR1 LGHNA and CDR2 YNFKEQ. The CDR3 length is 15 residues. J was trimmed by 1 base and V by 1 base; bases with no gene match: 2. This chain's CDR3 is CASSQGDRGNTEAFF. The DNA of the CDR3 is TGTGCCAGCAGCCAAGGAGACAGGGGGAACACTGAAGCTTTCTTT.

This clone came up once. This chain links TRBV20-1 with TRBJ2-3, with unresolved D. The CDR3 runs 11 residues. Trimming took off 3 bases at V and 7 bases at J, with 8 bases between the two ends. The V gene's germline CDR1 is DFQATT and CDR2 SNEGSKA (reference sequence). The DNA for the CDR3 is TGCAGTGCTAGGACCCTAAATACGCAGTATTTT. Its translation is CSARTLNTQYF.

This clone was picked up one time. This chain joins TRBV11-3 and TRBJ2-2, with 7 bases lining up with TRBD2. Germline V gene lookup returns CDR1 SGHNT and CDR2 YENEEA. Losses at the gene ends were 3 bases for V and 5 bases for J; bases not matched to a gene: 9. The CDR3 extends over 16 amino acids. The CDR3, as DNA: TGTGCCAGCAGCTTGACTAGCCTGGAGGGAACCGGGGAGCTGTTTTTT. It codes for CASSLTSLEGTGELFF.

This clone was counted a single time. The V and J genes are TRBV6-8 and TRBJ1-2; unclear D gene. V was clipped by 11 bases and J by 0 bases, with 16 bases between them. This CDR3 has 14 residues. The germline V gene has CDR1 MNHGY and CDR2 SAAAGT. The CDR3 here is CARKECGSNYGYTF. The CDR3 region has the DNA TGTGCCCGTAAGGAGTGCGGATCTAACTATGGCTACACCTTC.

Concerning this clone: Other nucleotide sequences in the sample specify the same CDR3. The chain carries TRBV5-1 and TRBJ2-7; no clear D gene. From germline, CDR1 is SGHRS and CDR2 YFSETQ. The CDR3 extends over 11 amino acids. With 2 bases removed from V and 3 bases from J, the gap between germline ends came to 3 bases. The CDR3 DNA reads TGCGCCAGCAGCTTAGGCTACGAGCAGTACTTC. It translates to CASSLGYEQYF.

The rearrangement uses TRBV11-1 and TRBJ2-2; D might be TRBD2 (5 bases). CDR1 SGHAT and CDR2 FQDESV come from the germline V gene (reference sequence). The ends were cut back, 4 bases at V and 0 bases at J, with 9 bases in the middle. The CDR3 is made up of 15 amino acids. This chain's CDR3 is CASSWTGTNTGELFF. CDR3 DNA: TGTGCCAGCAGCTGGACTGGAACGAACACCGGGGAGCTGTTTTTT.

The chain recombines TRBV6-5 with TRBJ1-1; 8 bases are a match to TRBD1. Germline V CDR1 and CDR2: MNHEY, SVGAGI. The V segment lost 3 bases and the J segment 5 bases; nucleotides outside the gene matches: 5. This CDR3 region has 14 residues. The CDR3 sequence: CASSYRTGLTEAFF. DNA of the CDR3: TGTGCCAGCAGTTATCGGACAGGGCTAACTGAAGCTTTCTTT.

Here the CDR3 reads CASSASDTQYF. In DNA, the CDR3 is TGTGCCAGCAGCGCGTCGGATACGCAGTATTTT. V is TRBV9 and J is TRBJ2-3, with D uncertain. The CDR3 is 11 amino acids. CDR1 and CDR2 from the germline V gene are SGDLS and YYNGEE. Trimming removed 3 bases from V and 6 bases from J, with 5 bases in between.

The chain joins TRBV7-3 to TRBJ1-1; D gene uncertain. There are 13 residues in the CDR3. The V end was cut by 4 bases, the J end by 2 bases, with 8 bases between. In germline, CDR1 is SGHTA, CDR2 FQGTGA. This chain's CDR3 is CASSSNTNTEAFF. In DNA form, the CDR3 reads TGTGCCAGCAGCTCCAACACAAACACTGAAGCTTTCTTT.

The V and J genes are TRBV10-3 and TRBJ2-1; D remains ambiguous. Germline CDR1 is ENHRY and CDR2 is SYGVKD. The ends were cut back, 2 bases at V and 5 bases at J, with 4 bases in the middle. CDR3 length: 12 amino acids. The CDR3, as DNA: TGTGCCATCAGTGAGAGGGACAATGAGCAGTTCTTC. It codes for CAISERDNEQFF.

The gene calls are TRBV27 and TRBJ1-2, with TRBD1 matching 9 bases. The trim removed 5 bases at V and 2 bases at J, leaving 6 bases unmatched. The CDR3 extends over 15 amino acids. The germline CDR1 and CDR2 sequences are MNHEY and SMNVEV (reference sequence). In DNA, the CDR3 is TGTGCCAGCAGTGGAGGACAGGGGCAGAACTATGGCTACACCTTC. As protein: CASSGGQGQNYGYTF.

The chain combines TRBV30 with TRBJ1-2; D unresolved. With 8 bases removed from V and 3 bases from J, the gap between germline ends came to 10 bases. This CDR3 region has 11 residues. Germline V gene data show CDR1 as GTSNPN and CDR2 as SVGIG (reference sequence). The CDR3 protein is CARDADYGYTF. As DNA, the CDR3 is TGTGCCAGAGACGCGGACTATGGCTACACCTTC.

A few counts support this clone. This sequence joins TRBV7-9 and TRBJ1-5, with D maybe TRBD1 (5 bases). Germline V CDR1 and CDR2: SEHNR, FQNEAQ (reference sequence). V was clipped by 5 bases and J by 3 bases, with 14 bases between them. CDR3 length: 15 amino acids. Here the CDR3 reads CASSPTGLPNQPQHF. For the CDR3, the DNA is TGTGCCAGCAGCCCAACGGGACTGCCCAATCAGCCCCAGCATTTT.

This clone was found once. V gene TRBV2 combines with J gene TRBJ2-2; weak D call: TRBD1 (5 bases). The germline gives CDR1 SNHLY, CDR2 FYNNEI. CDR3 size: 14 residues. With 4 bases removed from V and 4 bases from J, the gap between germline ends came to 10 bases. The CDR3 DNA is TGTGCCAGCAGTGTCTCCAGGGCCACCGGGGAGCTGTTTTTT. Translated, it gives CASSVSRATGELFF.

Here the CDR3 reads CASSSGQGHGYTF. Written as DNA, the CDR3 is TGTGCCAGCAGCTCGGGACAGGGTCATGGCTACACCTTC. V usage is TRBV11-2 and J usage is TRBJ1-2; 9 bases fit TRBD1. The germline V gene encodes CDR1 SGHAT and CDR2 FQNNGV. Trimming removed 4 bases from V and 6 bases from J; junction bases left unmatched: 3. This CDR3 is 13 amino acids long.

This clone was observed a single time. The chain is built from TRBV27 and TRBJ2-3; the match to TRBD2 covers 10 bases. V lost 5 bases, J lost 7 bases, and 15 bases stayed unmatched. CDR3 length: 17 amino acids. Looked up from germline, CDR1 is MNHEY and CDR2 is SMNVEV (reference sequence). The CDR3 loop reads CASSTRWTSGYSYTQYF. The DNA of the CDR3 is TGTGCCAGCAGTACAAGATGGACTAGCGGATACTCTTATACGCAGTATTTT.

This chain joins TRBV3-1 (or the pseudogene TRBV3-2) and TRBJ1-5; D gene uncertain. Germline loops: CDR1 LGHDT, CDR2 YNNKEL (reference sequence). The CDR3 has 13 amino acids. The V end was cut by 0 bases, the J end by 5 bases, with 5 bases between. As DNA, the CDR3 is TGTGCCAGCAGCCAAGACGGGGATCAGCCCCAGCATTTT. This encodes CASSQDGDQPQHF.